This is a list of T cell receptor beta chains from one sample in a study of blood T cell repertoires in COVID-19. Profiling relied on immunoSEQ multiplex PCR, and the TCRdb table lists in-frame clones only, not all of them. The table shows 25,000 or so clones, with 85% to 95% occurring only once. Sequenced: peripheral blood. The receptors come from a woman in her fifties or sixties with active COVID-19. CDR3s leave out the opening cysteine and the closing phenylalanine or tryptophan.

TRBV7-8	ASSLGQGTPLH
TRBV29-1	SVTSGSWSFTNEQF
TRBV29-1	SVVVSGGGETQY
TRBV27	ASSFGGSNTEAF
TRBV28	ASSLAGVSYEQY
TRBV6-4	ASSESRADTQY
TRBV6-6	ASRIVASSYNEQF
TRBV7-8	ASSNNRGGQPQH
TRBV9	ASSVSNSPLH
TRBV7-9	ASSLASGYGYT
TRBV11-2	ASSLTTVSTNEKLF
TRBV5-1	ASSFRAGGGYGYT
TRBV18	ASSGQQNTGELF
TRBV6-4	ASSGFRQGFQETQY
TRBV7-9	ASSIRQGANEQF
TRBV19	ASSISSTTVAKNIQY
TRBV5-1	ASSPGVAGGYQETQY
TRBV9	ASSAQAGAYEQY
TRBV10-2	ASTRQGAGELF
TRBV27	ASSLAGTSGYEQY
TRBV19	ASRAGQGTNIQY
TRBV19	ASKNGGQGSTGANVLT
TRBV16	ASSLGLAGVASADTQY
TRBV12-3/TRBV12-4	ASSLRGETQY
TRBV15	ATSRADSTYYGYT
TRBV28	ASSFKQSSYEQY
TRBV27	ASSLQGQGSGAF
TRBV11-2	ASSPGTGDNEQF
TRBV5-1	ASSWEQGSGNTIY
TRBV5-1	ASSFRGHPNTEAF